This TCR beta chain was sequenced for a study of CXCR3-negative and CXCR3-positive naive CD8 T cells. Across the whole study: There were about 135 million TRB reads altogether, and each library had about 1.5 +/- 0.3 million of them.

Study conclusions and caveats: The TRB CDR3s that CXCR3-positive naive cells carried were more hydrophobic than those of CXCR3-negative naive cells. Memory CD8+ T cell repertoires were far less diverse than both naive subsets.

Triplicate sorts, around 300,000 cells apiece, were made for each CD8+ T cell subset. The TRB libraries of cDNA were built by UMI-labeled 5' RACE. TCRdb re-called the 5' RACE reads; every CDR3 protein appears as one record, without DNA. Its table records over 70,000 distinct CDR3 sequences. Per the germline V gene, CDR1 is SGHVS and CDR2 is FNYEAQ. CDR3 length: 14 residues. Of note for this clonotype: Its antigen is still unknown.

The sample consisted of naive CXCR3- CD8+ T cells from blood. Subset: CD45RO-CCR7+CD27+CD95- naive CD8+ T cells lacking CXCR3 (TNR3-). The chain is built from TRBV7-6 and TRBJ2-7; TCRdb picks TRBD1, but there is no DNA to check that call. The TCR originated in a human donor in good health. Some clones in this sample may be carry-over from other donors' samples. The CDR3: CASSSPDRYYEQYF.